This TCR beta chain was retrieved from a study of control samples from healthy donors and cancer patients. Assay used: immunoSEQ multiplex PCR; TCRdb lists only in-frame clones, some missing. The table lists around 130,000 clones, around 96% of them singletons, with approximately 4% in the top ten. The ends were cut back, 3 bases at V and 7 bases at J, with 10 bases in the middle. The CDR3 is made up of 13 amino acids. The germline gives CDR1 GTSNPN, CDR2 SVGIG (reference sequence). The chain joins TRBV30 to TRBJ1-6, with a tentative D call TRBD1 (5 bases). Sequenced material: blood. The sequence derives from a man in his thirties or forties in good health. This CDR3 reads CAWRPGNNSPLHF. The CDR3 nucleotides read TGTGCCTGGAGACCAGGGAACAATTCACCCCTCCACTTT.